The sequence of this T cell receptor (beta chain) was determined in a study of blood T cell repertoires in COVID-19. Study information: Some COVID-19 samples were acute and others convalescent; all came from the United States, Italy and Spain. The cDNA or gDNA used as material had been derived from T cells, B-cell-depleted T cells, or PBMCs.

There are 16 residues in the CDR3. The germline CDR1 and CDR2 sequences are MNHEY and SVGAGI. Trimming took 0 bases from V and 2 from J, leaving 13 bases between them. Per the authors' pipeline: Estimation of nucleated cell counts was performed using reference gene primer amplification. Method: immunoSEQ multiplex PCR; TCRdb's copy keeps in-frame clones and lacks some. The D gene and trimming were derived from the DNA, and the V and J assignments and clone size from that table. The repertoire includes about 28,000 clones, roughly 70% of them detected once, and 20% to 25% sits in the top ten. The sequenced material came from peripheral blood. The clonotype originates from a boy aged 2 to 10 with active or convalescent COVID-19. This chain links TRBV6-5 with TRBJ1-2; no firm D call. DNA of the CDR3: TGTGCCAGCAGTTACTCGCGTTCGGGTGGCAACTATGGCTACACCTTC. It yields the protein CASSYSRSGGNYGYTF.